The 10 T cell receptor beta chains below all came from one sample that was sequenced in a study of cytomegalovirus exposure and HLA in healthy donors. It was with 60 Vbeta and 13 Jbeta primers that the PCR ran. This table comes from immunoSEQ multiplex PCR, and its TCRdb copy is limited to in-frame clones, with some not included. This sample has 75,000 to 90,000 clones; around 77% occur once, and the top ten carry 22%. Input material: PBMCs. The origin of the receptors is a woman aged 40 to 50 in good health and CMV-seropositive.

The chain links TRBV28 to TRBJ2-2; no definite D call. V lost 3 bases and J 5 bases, leaving 4 bases between the germline ends. In germline, CDR1 is MDHEN, CDR2 SYDVKM. The CDR3 totals 12 residues. The CDR3 protein is CASSLSTGELFF. The CDR3 bases are TGTGCCAGCAGTTTGTCTACCGGGGAGCTGTTTTTT.

This chain links TRBV27 with TRBJ2-7, with TRBD2 matching 9 bases. The CDR3 is 15 amino acids. Germline V gives CDR1 MNHEY, CDR2 SMNVEV (reference sequence). The V and J ends lost 0 bases and 3 bases, in that order; junction bases with no gene match: 3. The CDR3 DNA follows: TGTGCCAGCAGTTTATCCAGCGGGGGGATCTACGAGCAGTACTTC. It specifies CASSLSSGGIYEQYF.

The chain uses TRBV5-6 and TRBJ1-1; 8 nucleotides match TRBD1. Trimming at V came to 5 bases and at J to 5 bases, leaving 11 bases not matched to a gene. The CDR3 contains 15 residues. Per the germline V gene, CDR1 is SGHDT and CDR2 is YYEEEE. The CDR3 coding sequence is TGTGCCAGCAGGGGGGAAACACAGGGGGAGACTGAAGCTTTCTTT. As protein: CASRGETQGETEAFF.

This clone occurred once. This rearrangement joins TRBV4-1 to TRBJ2-2; TRBD2 is a possible D gene (6 bases). CDR1 is MGHRA and CDR2 is YSYEKL in the germline V gene. This CDR3 has 17 residues. Trimming took off 4 bases at V and 3 bases at J, with 18 bases between the two ends. As DNA, the CDR3 is TGCGCCAGCAGCCTCCTATCGGCGGGGATATACACCGGGGAGCTGTTTTTT. This encodes CASSLLSAGIYTGELFF.

The chain joins TRBV2 to TRBJ2-2; 13 bases map to TRBD2. The CDR3 covers 16 residues. With 6 bases clipped from V and 5 bases from J, the junction kept 6 bases outside the gene matches. The germline CDR1 and CDR2 sequences are SNHLY and FYNNEI. The CDR3 protein is CASRLGLAGETGELFF. CDR3 in DNA: TGTGCCAGCAGACTCGGACTAGCGGGAGAGACCGGGGAGCTGTTTTTT. The variable domain in full, with the rest retrieved from reference TRBV2 and TRBJ2-2, is EPEVTQTPSHQVTQMGQEVILRCVPISNHLYFYWYRQILGQKVEFLVSFYNNEISEKSEIFDDQFSVERPDGSNFTLKIRSTKLEDSAMYFCASRLGLAGETGELFFGEGSRLTVL.

This chain connects TRBV27 to TRBJ2-3; D perhaps matches TRBD2 (5 bases). V lost 5 bases to trimming and J lost 5 bases, with 14 bases between them. Germline V gene sequence: CDR1 MNHEY, CDR2 SMNVEV (reference sequence). The CDR3 has 14 residues. In DNA form, the CDR3 reads TGTGCCAGCAGTATAAGAGGGCGGGTAGATACGCAGTATTTT. Its protein is CASSIRGRVDTQYF.

V and J are TRBV4-2 and TRBJ1-2; 7 bases are shared with TRBD1. The length of the CDR3 is 15 residues. V gave up 1 base and J gave up 4 bases; unmatched junction bases: 6. The germline gives CDR1 LGHNA, CDR2 YNFKEQ. As DNA, the CDR3 is TGTGCCAGCAGCCAAGGAGACAGGGATGTCTATGGCTACACCTTC. As protein: CASSQGDRDVYGYTF.

This clone came up once. V and J are TRBV5-4 and TRBJ1-5; 8 positions match TRBD1. The CDR3 sequence is 15 residues long. Germline loops: CDR1 SGHNT, CDR2 YYREEE (reference sequence). Trimming at V came to 2 bases and at J to 4 bases, leaving 5 bases not matched to a gene. DNA of the CDR3: TGTGCCAGCAGCTTCGGCACAGGGGGGAATCAGCCCCAGCATTTT. Translation: CASSFGTGGNQPQHF. The whole variable domain, remainder taken from reference TRBV5-4 and TRBJ1-5, is ETGVTQSPTHLIKTRGQQVTLRCSSQSGHNTVSWYQQALGQGPQFIFQYYREEENGRGNFPPRFSGLQFPNYSSELNVNALELDDSALYLCASSFGTGGNQPQHFGDGTRLSIL.

This clone was picked up one time. CDR3 region: CASSSTGPETQYF. The CDR3, as DNA: TGTGCCAGCAGCTCGACAGGCCCAGAGACCCAGTACTTC. V is TRBV7-9 and J is TRBJ2-5; D may be TRBD1 (6 bases). CDR3 length equals 13 residues. The germline V gene has CDR1 SEHNR and CDR2 FQNEAQ (reference sequence). Trimming cost V 4 bases and J 4 bases, with 10 bases left between them.

This clone is a singleton in its sample. Within the sample, other DNA sequences also encode this same CDR3. The gene calls are TRBV2 and TRBJ1-5, with 7 nucleotides matching TRBD1. Germline V gene sequence: CDR1 SNHLY, CDR2 FYNNEI. V lost 4 bases, J lost 7 bases, and 7 bases stayed unmatched. This CDR3 has 14 residues. CDR3 loop: CASSGDRVGQPQHF. The CDR3 DNA reads TGTGCCAGCAGTGGAGACAGGGTCGGACAGCCCCAGCATTTT.